This T cell receptor (beta chain) is drawn from a study of T cell responses to AZD1222 COVID-19 vaccine. The CDR3 has 13 amino acids. The V end was cut by 3 bases, the J end by 7 bases, with 10 bases between. Germline CDR1 and CDR2: LGHNA and YNFKEQ. Study-wide points: Among those given AZD1222, only five to seven were seropositive at baseline. Females outnumbered males among donors, who were mostly white British; clonal diversity was possibly underestimated. Across the whole spike, CD4 TCRs peaked at regions 160-218 and 743-854. Reportedly, nearly half the spike-specific TCRs target unmutated variant regions.

Data came from immunoSEQ multiplex PCR; TCRdb stores just in-frame clones and leaves some out. The table has about 54,000 clones, 87% seen once. Of note for this clone: Its antigen is unknown.

This receptor was taken from an adult in good health. The gene calls are TRBV4-2 and TRBJ2-1; D is ambiguous. Specimen: peripheral blood, collected on day 0 of AZD1222 vaccination. CDR3 nucleotide sequence: TGTGCCAGCAGCCAGACCCTAAGAAATGAGCAGTTCTTC. This gives the protein CASSQTLRNEQFF.